The 14 T cell receptor beta chains below all came from one sample that was sequenced in a study of cytomegalovirus exposure and HLA in healthy donors. This PCR relied on a set of 60 Vbeta primers and 13 Jbeta primers. Method: immunoSEQ multiplex PCR; TCRdb's copy keeps in-frame clones and lacks some. This sample has 90,000 to 130,000 clones, with 74% found just once. The sample was PBMCs. The receptor set was obtained from a man aged 25 to 40 in good health and CMV-seropositive.

The rearrangement links TRBV5-4 to TRBJ2-7; 11 positions match TRBD2. With the DNA end fitting TRBJ2-1 better, the J assignment may be wrong. Germline CDR1 reads SGHNT; CDR2 reads YYREEE (reference sequence). The CDR3 extends over 15 amino acids. The CDR3 reads CASSAGLAGRNEQFF. CDR3 bases: TGTGCCAGCAGCGCCGGACTAGCGGGTAGAAATGAGCAGTTCTTC.

The rearrangement links TRBV6-5 to TRBJ2-1, with TRBD1 identical over 9 bases. The CDR3 contains 15 residues. The V and J ends lost 6 bases and 4 bases, in that order; junction bases with no gene match: 7. From germline, CDR1 is MNHEY and CDR2 SVGAGI. DNA for the CDR3: TGTGCCAGCAGATCCTCACAGGGGGCATACAATGAGCAGTTCTTC. This gives the protein CASRSSQGAYNEQFF.

This clone has more than one count but fewer than ten. The chain uses TRBV30 and TRBJ1-1; a possible D gene is TRBD1 (5 bases). Germline V gene sequence: CDR1 GTSNPN, CDR2 SVGIG (reference sequence). Trimming shortened V by 2 bases and J by 11 bases, and 21 bases separated the two germline ends. CDR3 length: 14 residues. The CDR3, as DNA: TGTGCCTGGAGTTCTCGGGGGTCTGGGCTTGGCGCTTTCTTT. Amino acids: CAWSSRGSGLGAFF.

The V call is TRBV29-1, the J call TRBJ2-3, with a tentative D call TRBD1 (5 bases). CDR3 size: 13 residues. V lost 7 bases, J lost 4 bases, and 15 bases lay in between. Germline V CDR1 and CDR2: SQVTM, ANQGSEA. CDR3 sequence (DNA): TGCAGCGAAAAGTATCAGGGTTCAGATACGCAGTATTTT. The encoded protein is CSEKYQGSDTQYF.

The rearrangement links TRBV6-6 to TRBJ1-5; 7 nucleotides agree with TRBD1. The V gene end was trimmed by 6 bases and the J gene end by 6 bases; junction bases not matched to a gene: 14. Looked up from germline, CDR1 is MNHNY and CDR2 is SVGAGI (reference sequence). This CDR3 is 16 amino acids long. CDR3 nucleotide sequence: TGTGCCAGCAGCCAGGGGGGACCCAATGGGGTTCAGCCCCAGCATTTT. This gives the protein CASSQGGPNGVQPQHF.

V usage is TRBV29-1 and J usage is TRBJ1-1, with 7 bases lining up with TRBD1. Trimming removed 5 bases from V and 4 bases from J; junction bases left unmatched: 4. Germline CDR1 reads SQVTM; CDR2 reads ANQGSEA. This CDR3 region has 12 residues. In nucleotides, the CDR3 is TGCAGCGTTAACAGGGGTGGCACTGAAGCTTTCTTT. Protein product: CSVNRGGTEAFF.

The chain couples TRBV30 to TRBJ1-1; D not certain. Trimming left V 5 bases short and J 2 bases short, with 9 bases between. The CDR3 totals 12 residues. Germline assignment: CDR1 GTSNPN and CDR2 SVGIG (reference sequence). This CDR3 is CAWAGDNTEAFF. Here the CDR3 DNA reads TGTGCCTGGGCGGGAGACAACACTGAAGCTTTCTTT.

V usage is TRBV5-6 and J usage is TRBJ2-5; 8 nucleotides line up with TRBD2. This CDR3 spans 17 amino acids. Germline assignment: CDR1 SGHDT and CDR2 YYEEEE. V trimming: 1 base; J trimming: 7 bases; junction bases outside the gene matches: 15. The CDR3 spells CASSLLSSGGPLGTQYF. The CDR3 DNA reads TGTGCCAGCAGCTTGCTGTCATCGGGGGGGCCCTTGGGGACCCAGTACTTC.

This clone was counted a single time. The V gene is TRBV5-1, the J gene TRBJ1-5, with D hard to call. V lost 3 bases to trimming and J lost 1 base, with 17 bases between them. This CDR3 comprises 17 residues. CDR1 is SGHRS and CDR2 is YFSETQ in the germline V gene. CDR3 in DNA: TGCGCCAGCAGCTACCTACGGGGAGACGTGAGCAATCAGCCCCAGCATTTT. Translation gives CASSYLRGDVSNQPQHF.

This chain uses TRBV5-1 with TRBJ2-5; D perhaps matches TRBD1 (5 bases). Trimming took off 1 base at V and 3 bases at J, with 7 bases between the two ends. CDR1 is SGHRS and CDR2 is YFSETQ in the germline V gene. This CDR3 is 13 amino acids long. DNA of the CDR3: TGCGCCAGCAGCTTGCGCAGGGAAGAGACCCAGTACTTC. Residues: CASSLRREETQYF.

The chain uses TRBV5-1 and TRBJ1-2; 8 bases align to TRBD1. Looked up from germline, CDR1 is SGHRS and CDR2 is YFSETQ. The V segment lost 3 bases and the J segment 4 bases; nucleotides outside the gene matches: 5. This CDR3 is built from 14 residues. CDR3: CASSSTGVLYGYTF. CDR3 DNA: TGCGCCAGCAGCTCGACAGGGGTGCTCTATGGCTACACCTTC.

V usage is TRBV4-2 and J usage is TRBJ2-1, with 12 bases lining up with TRBD2. The CDR3 is made up of 17 amino acids. V lost 4 bases, J lost 5 bases, and 9 bases stayed unmatched. In germline, CDR1 is LGHNA, CDR2 YNFKEQ. The CDR3 nucleotides are TGTGCCAGCAGCCCTCTCCCGGCTAGCGGGGGGGACAATGAGCAGTTCTTC. Translation: CASSPLPASGGDNEQFF.

V usage is TRBV15 and J usage is TRBJ2-1, with 10 bases identical to TRBD1. V dropped 2 bases and J dropped 4; count of bases not matched to a gene: 11. The CDR3 consists of 18 residues. Germline V lookup: CDR1 LNHNV, CDR2 YYDKDF (reference sequence). CDR3 bases: TGTGCCACCAGCAGACGCGAACCCGGACAGGGGGGATACAATGAGCAGTTCTTC. Protein: CATSRREPGQGGYNEQFF.

A single count supports this clone. The CDR3 nucleotides read TGTGCCAGCAGCAGGGACTCCGTAAACATTCAGTACTTC. Residues: CASSRDSVNIQYF. The chain combines TRBV7-2 with TRBJ2-4; TRBD2 is a possible D gene (6 bases). This CDR3 region has 13 residues. V was cut by 5 bases and J by 6 bases, with 11 bases left in between. Germline CDR1 and CDR2: SGHTA and FQGNSA.